This T cell receptor (beta chain) was recovered during a study of blood T cell repertoires in COVID-19. The assay was immunoSEQ multiplex PCR, and TCRdb's table has in-frame clones only and misses some. Among roughly 330,000 clones listed, about nine tenths were seen once. Sequenced: peripheral blood. This TCR was sampled from a man aged 25 to 40 with COVID-19, enrolled during active disease.

The CDR3 here is CASSPFTGASSYNSPLHF. The CDR3 DNA follows: TGTGCCAGCTCACCATTCACAGGGGCGAGTTCCTATAATTCACCCCTCCACTTT. The chain employs TRBV18 and TRBJ1-6; TRBD1 matches at 7 bases. The trim removed 2 bases at V and 1 base at J, leaving 8 bases unmatched. Germline V gene sequence: CDR1 KGHSH, CDR2 LQKENI. The CDR3 is made up of 18 amino acids.